The 23 T cell receptor beta chains given below trace back to one sample, sequenced in a study of identical twins. Each CDR3 protein is one row after TCRdb ran MiXCR on the 5' RACE reads. The table lists around 250,000 distinct CDR3 sequences, roughly 12% of them singletons. This sample was also put to use in a study of yellow fever vaccine responses in identical twins.

The sample was memory (CD45RO+) T cells sorted from blood. The receptors were sampled from a young woman in good health.

The chain employs TRBV7-9 and TRBJ2-1, with D possibly being TRBD2 (6 bases). The germline V gene encodes CDR1 SEHNR and CDR2 FQNEAQ (reference sequence). Trimming left V 5 bases short and J 9 bases short, with 17 bases between. The CDR3 consists of 14 residues. The CDR3 protein is CASSPMNGGSEQFF. In nucleotides, the CDR3 is TGTGCCAGCAGCCCAATGAATGGAGGGAGTGAGCAGTTCTTC.

This chain uses TRBV4-3 with TRBJ2-7; 7 bases align to TRBD1. V dropped 4 bases and J dropped 5; count of bases not matched to a gene: 8. This CDR3 contains 14 residues. Germline V CDR1 and CDR2: LGHNA, YSLEER. This CDR3 reads CASSLDRAVNEQYF. The CDR3 nucleotides read TGCGCCAGCAGCCTCGACAGGGCGGTCAACGAGCAGTACTTC.

The genes are TRBV5-1 and TRBJ1-2, with 9 bases that match TRBD1. The germline V gene encodes CDR1 SGHRS and CDR2 YFSETQ. CDR3 length equals 15 residues. With V trimmed by 3 bases and J by 3 bases, 6 bases remained unmatched. Written as DNA, the CDR3 is TGCGCCAGCAGCTCCCCGACAGGGGGACACTATGGCTACACCTTC. Amino acids: CASSSPTGGHYGYTF.

This clonotype was seen more than once but under ten times. The chain employs TRBV6-1 and TRBJ2-2; the D gene could be TRBD1 or TRBD2 (5 bases each). Germline CDR1 reads MNHNS; CDR2 reads SASEGT. The CDR3 is 14 amino acids. Trimming removed 6 bases at V and 7 bases at J, with 15 bases between. The CDR3 loop is CASRHRTEGGELFF. In DNA form, the CDR3 reads TGTGCCAGCAGACACAGGACTGAGGGCGGGGAGCTGTTTTTT.

The chain carries TRBV20-1 and TRBJ2-3, with 16 bases lining up with TRBD2. The CDR3 is made up of 15 amino acids. In germline, CDR1 is DFQATT, CDR2 SNEGSKA (reference sequence). Trimming removed 7 bases from V and 7 bases from J; junction bases left unmatched: 8. The CDR3, as DNA: TGCAGTGGGCCCGGGGGACTAGCGGGGGGGTATACGCAGTATTTT. Protein sequence: CSGPGGLAGGYTQYF.

This clonotype was observed a few times. The rearrangement uses TRBV2 and TRBJ2-1, with 11 bases fitting TRBD1. Per the germline V gene, CDR1 is SNHLY and CDR2 is FYNNEI. V was pared by 10 bases and J by 6 bases, with 5 bases of the junction left unmatched. This CDR3 is 13 amino acids long. CDR3 bases: TGTGCCACCTCCGGGACAGGGGGCAATGAGCAGTTCTTC. Its protein is CATSGTGGNEQFF.

This clonotype was seen many times. CDR3 loop: CASSIDSFQAGNTEAFF. CDR3 coding DNA: TGTGCCAGTAGTATAGATTCTTTTCAGGCCGGGAACACTGAAGCTTTCTTT. The chain combines TRBV19 with TRBJ1-1, with D uncertain. This CDR3 spans 17 amino acids. Between the trimmed V and J ends, which lost 0 bases and 1 base, there was a span of 15 bases. Germline CDR1 and CDR2: LNHDA and SQIVND (reference sequence).

The genes are TRBV20-1 and TRBJ1-1, with D hard to call. This CDR3 region has 13 residues. The germline V gene has CDR1 DFQATT and CDR2 SNEGSKA (reference sequence). V shed 1 base and J shed 4 bases, with 10 bases lying between them. The CDR3 spells CSARVADSTEAFF. Here the CDR3 DNA reads TGCAGTGCTAGAGTTGCGGATAGCACTGAAGCTTTCTTT.

The chain recombines TRBV5-1 with TRBJ2-4, with D perhaps TRBD1 (5 bases). The V end was cut by 3 bases, the J end by 0 bases, with 16 bases between. This CDR3 has 17 residues. From germline, CDR1 is SGHRS and CDR2 YFSETQ. The CDR3 loop reads CASSSAGPGLAKNIQYF. For the CDR3, the DNA is TGCGCCAGCAGCTCTGCAGGGCCCGGTTTAGCCAAAAACATTCAGTACTTC.

The table lists this clonotype with many counts. The V and J genes are TRBV10-3 and TRBJ2-5; D possibly corresponds to TRBD1 (6 bases). Trimming took off 3 bases at V and 1 base at J, with 6 bases between the two ends. The CDR3 runs to 13 residues. The V gene's germline CDR1 is ENHRY and CDR2 SYGVKD. This chain's CDR3 is CAISDRGQETQYF. CDR3 in DNA: TGTGCCATCAGTGACAGGGGCCAAGAGACCCAGTACTTC.

At least ten counts were recorded for this clonotype. This chain joins TRBV4-1 and TRBJ2-3; TRBD2 matches at 7 bases. The V gene's germline CDR1 is MGHRA and CDR2 YSYEKL. J was trimmed by 1 base and V by 4 bases; bases with no gene match: 14. The CDR3 extends over 18 amino acids. The CDR3 sequence is CASSPGEGSGLRTDTQYF. The CDR3 region has the DNA TGCGCCAGCAGCCCAGGCGAGGGTAGCGGGCTTCGCACAGATACGCAGTATTTT.

The V call is TRBV6-2 or TRBV6-3, the J call TRBJ2-7, with D uncertain. V lost 8 bases, J lost 1 base, and 12 bases lay in between. Germline lookup yields CDR1 MNHEY and CDR2 SVGEGT. The length of the CDR3 is 13 residues. DNA for the CDR3: TGTGCCAGCTGCCTAAGGGCTTCCTACGAGCAGTACTTC. Residues: CASCLRASYEQYF.

This clonotype was seen more than once but under ten times. The V and J genes are TRBV7-9 and TRBJ2-3; D call uncertain. V was cut by 2 bases and J by 3 bases, with 6 bases left in between. The CDR3 has 13 amino acids. Germline lookup yields CDR1 SEHNR and CDR2 FQNEAQ (reference sequence). Here the CDR3 reads CASSLFSTDTQYF. CDR3 DNA sequence: TGTGCCAGCAGCTTATTCAGTACAGATACGCAGTATTTT.

The table lists this clonotype with many counts. The chain uses TRBV12-3 or TRBV12-4 and TRBJ2-7; D gene unclear. Trimming stripped 6 bases from V and 3 bases from J, with 9 bases between. The CDR3 totals 12 residues. In DNA form, the CDR3 reads TGTGCCAGCAGCCGCCAGATCTACGAGCAGTACTTC. Encoded protein: CASSRQIYEQYF.

This clonotype rates as medium-sized (0.01 to 0.1%). The CDR3 spells CSARDSGLADYYEQYF. In DNA, the CDR3 is TGCAGTGCTAGAGATTCGGGACTAGCGGACTATTACGAGCAGTACTTC. The chain combines TRBV20-1 with TRBJ2-7; 11 bases line up with TRBD2. Germline CDR1 reads DFQATT; CDR2 reads SNEGSKA (reference sequence). This CDR3 has 16 amino acids. Trimming at V came to 0 bases and at J to 4 bases, leaving 8 bases not matched to a gene.

CDR3 residues: CASSPGDGTQYF. The CDR3 DNA sequence: TGTGCCAGCAGCCCAGGGGATGGGACCCAGTACTTC. The chain couples TRBV7-3 to TRBJ2-5; the D gene is possibly TRBD1 (6 bases). V lost 5 bases, J lost 7 bases, and 11 bases lay in between. Germline loops: CDR1 SGHTA, CDR2 FQGTGA. This CDR3 is 12 amino acids long.

The chain uses TRBV7-9 and TRBJ2-7; 9 positions agree with TRBD1. CDR1 SEHNR and CDR2 FQNEAQ come from the germline V gene (reference sequence). Unmatched junction bases numbered 3, after V lost 1 base and J lost 2 bases. The CDR3 covers 15 residues. CDR3 in amino acids: CASSLGDRVPYEQYF. In DNA form, the CDR3 reads TGTGCCAGCAGCTTAGGGGACAGGGTCCCCTACGAGCAGTACTTC.

This clonotype was seen a few times. This chain joins TRBV6-5 and TRBJ1-2, with D tentatively TRBD1 (5 bases). Deletions cut 2 bases from V and 8 bases from J, with 12 bases between. The CDR3 has 13 amino acids. CDR1 and CDR2 from the germline V gene are MNHEY and SVGAGI. The CDR3 bases are TGTGCCAGCAGTTACGCCCGGCGGGGCGGCTACACCTTC. This sequence encodes CASSYARRGGYTF.

This clonotype was detected a few times. The J gene is TRBJ2-2, the V gene TRBV11-2; TRBD2 agrees at 10 bases. Germline V gene lookup returns CDR1 SGHAT and CDR2 FQNNGV. This CDR3 comprises 16 residues. J was trimmed by 4 bases and V by 1 base; bases with no gene match: 3. CDR3 sequence: CASSLASGGFTGELFF. For the CDR3, the DNA is TGTGCCAGCAGCTTAGCTAGCGGGGGATTCACCGGGGAGCTGTTTTTT. The variable domain in full, completed from reference TRBV11-2 and TRBJ2-2, reads EAGVAQSPRYKIIEKRQSVAFWCNPISGHATLYWYQQILGQGPKLLIQFQNNGVVDDSQLPKDRFSAERLKGVDSTLKIQPAKLEDSAVYLCASSLASGGFTGELFFGEGSRLTVL.

The chain employs TRBV10-3 and TRBJ2-5, with D unresolved. Germline lookup yields CDR1 ENHRY and CDR2 SYGVKD. Trimming took off 3 bases at V and 2 bases at J, with 10 bases between the two ends. There are 14 residues in the CDR3. CDR3 nucleotides: TGTGCCATCAGTGATCGTGCGGCACAAGAGACCCAGTACTTC. Protein sequence: CAISDRAAQETQYF.

This clonotype occurred many times. The chain has TRBV3-1 and TRBJ2-1; 8 nucleotides match TRBD1. The junction had 7 bases not matched to a gene; V was cut back by 2 bases and J by 13 bases. This CDR3 contains 13 residues. Germline loops: CDR1 LGHDT, CDR2 YNNKEL (reference sequence). The DNA of the CDR3 is TGTGCCAGCAGCCAAACAGGGGGGTGGGGACAGTTCTTC. Its protein is CASSQTGGWGQFF.

There are many counts of this clonotype. The V gene is TRBV12-3 or TRBV12-4, the J gene TRBJ2-1, with D possibly being TRBD2 (6 bases). The V end lost 6 bases, the J end lost 5 bases, and 14 bases lay between the germline ends. The CDR3 consists of 14 residues. CDR3 amino acids: CASSRRDSNNEQFF. CDR3 bases: TGTGCCAGCAGCCGCCGGGACTCAAACAATGAGCAGTTCTTC.

The chain has TRBV5-5 and TRBJ2-7, with TRBD2 identical over 8 bases. After removal of 3 bases from V and 7 bases from J, the junction contained 9 bases not matched to a gene. The CDR3 spans 14 residues. Looked up from germline, CDR1 is SGHKS and CDR2 is YYEKEE (reference sequence). The CDR3 sequence: CASSSTGTSQEQYF. The CDR3 nucleotides are TGTGCCAGCAGCTCGACCGGGACTAGTCAAGAGCAGTACTTC.